The TCR beta chain under discussion was sequenced for a study of cytomegalovirus exposure and HLA in healthy donors (dated by TCRdb to about 2017). About the investigation overall: An earlier analysis of roughly 500 of the donors reported about 250 Gb of sequence data and more than 90 million unique TCR beta sequences from about 200 million T cells. An early release covering about 600 HLA-typed donors comprised 300 to 350 gigabases of sequencing data and some 79 million unique TCR sequences. Of the 300 to 500 genotyped donors, 80% to 90% were placed in the genetic ancestry cluster associated with self-reported Caucasian donors. The study was designed to test whether signatures of past pathogen exposure could be identified by cataloging public T cell receptors. The study profiled the T cell repertoires of fewer than 850 subjects by immunosequencing and related them to cytomegalovirus serostatus. Along with the roughly 700-subject first cohort, a separate validation cohort of around 110 different subjects was used. The study combined high-throughput TCR immunosequencing, statistical association of individual TCRs with disease status, and machine learning to predict cytomegalovirus infection status. A later analysis re-analyzed previously published TCR beta repertoires from 550 to 700 donors and added high-resolution HLA genotyping to study TCR occurrence patterns. Rather than using new phenotypic data, the later analysis identified candidate immune exposures from TCR beta sequences and from how often those sequences occurred across donors. In an earlier analysis of a few hundred of the donors, high-throughput TCR beta sequencing was used to judge whether each TCR beta V gene segment behaved as functional or pseudogenic. Donor age, sex, ethnicity and CMV serostatus were collected together with the repertoire data. A later genetic analysis used genome-wide SNP genotypes for about 60% of the roughly 670 donors, treating that subset as a discovery cohort. All discovery cohort repertoires had been generated using a single sequencing platform. Both class I and class II loci were covered by HLA typing, at four-digit resolution. Typing coverage differed by locus: A, B, C, DRB1 and DQB1 were typed in about 629-640 donors, DQA1 in 522, DPA1 in roughly 590, and DPB1 in 400 to 490. A handful of DR-DQ haplotypes were handled as single units for association and clustering because linkage in the cohort was strong. Among about 400 genotyped donors of the cohort, an average of roughly 230,000 unique TCR beta nucleotide sequences was sequenced per donor, of which about 19% were non-productive.

In total, 500 to 700 healthy bone marrow donors made up the cohort. At the time of sampling, all cohort members were nominally healthy, though unrecorded immune exposures were likely present. The donor tested CMV seropositive and was one of the 289 seropositive cohort members. Every donor gave a peripheral blood sample, and the peripheral blood mononuclear cells from that sample were used for TCR beta sequencing. The Qiagen DNeasy Blood Extraction Kit was used to extract genomic DNA from the blood cell samples. The method behind the library was the immunoSEQ multiplex PCR assay. The multiplex PCR relied on a mix of 60 forward primers for TCR Vbeta segments and 13 reverse primers for TCR Jbeta segments. The CDR3 region of rearranged TCR beta genes was amplified from genomic DNA by a multiplex PCR assay. The Illumina HiSeq System was used to sequence the amplified TCR beta libraries as 87-base-pair reads. The source study handled its data this way. A later analysis tallied 80 million to 95 million unique TCR beta chains across the approximately 670 repertoires, and about 10 million of those chains were shared by two or more donors. Raw reads were error-corrected and collapsed into unique sequences with a nearest-neighbor algorithm that merged closely related sequences to remove PCR and sequencing errors. V, D and J gene segments were assigned by aligning CDR3 sequences to IMGT reference sequences. Each retained sequence needed at least a six-nucleotide match to both a V gene segment and a J gene segment. Rearrangements were classified as productive when the CDR3 lacked stop codons and remained in frame with V and J, and all other rearrangements were classified as non-productive. CDR3 was defined according to IMGT convention as the region running from the second conserved V-encoded cysteine to the conserved J-encoded phenylalanine. In an earlier analysis of more than 550 of the donors, sequences lacking an unambiguous match to a single V gene segment were excluded. An earlier analysis of approximately 590 of the donors classified V segments as functional when productive rearrangements were above 56.7% and as segregating when the standard deviation between donors was above 5%. A statistical classification framework was built to diagnose cytomegalovirus status from the catalog of TCR beta chain sequences. V and J gene assignment, in a later analysis, came from comparing TCR nucleotide sequences with IMGT/GENE-DB human TR gene sequences. Using the TCRdist pipeline, a later analysis assigned CDR3 sequences along with most-parsimonious VDJ recombination scenarios. A later analysis defined each TCR beta chain by its CDR3 amino acid sequence plus V-gene family, and excluded reads lacking a unique V-gene family. To address suspected cross-contamination and a sequencing artifact, a later analysis removed under 600 highly shared, low-generation-probability nucleotide sequences. In a later analysis, a clonal expansion index was calculated for each public chain from normalized within-repertoire ranks of inferred template counts. A later analysis computed generation probabilities with a VDJ recombination model fitted to out-of-frame rearrangements, and checked the results against IGoR. A later analysis scored TCR-TCR, TCR-HLA and TCR-CMV co-occurrence with hypergeometric tests, applying a repertoire-size bias correction to TCR pairs. In a later analysis, false discovery rates were estimated by permuting HLA or CMV assignments 20 times. A later analysis grouped co-occurring TCRs with DBSCAN, adding TCRdist sequence similarity when clustering within HLA-allele-positive subsets. Repertoires with fewer than 30,000 or more than 120,000 public chains, plus five repertoires with anomalous nucleotide sharing, were excluded from co-occurrence clustering. TCRdb took this table from immuneACCESS and kept in-frame rearrangements with V and J called. Such tables lack part of the clones; where checked against another copy, unresolved V genes explain under half of the gap, and the rest is unexplained. V and J calls and clone size follow that table, whereas D and trimming were derived from the DNA. The sample records about 150,000 clones, 55% to 70% of which are singletons. The ten largest clones take up 5.5% to 9% of the sample.

Clipping removes 0 bases from V and 5 bases from J, with 4 as the unmatched junction base count. The CDR3, cysteine through phenylalanine, is 15 amino acids long. The read is trimmed to its CDR3 DNA, 45 bases read in frame from base 1. CDR1 KGHSH and CDR2 LQKENI were looked up in the germline V gene. General findings and caveats noted by the study authors: In vitro tests confirmed that a few of the cytomegalovirus-associated TCR beta chains recognize cytomegalovirus antigens. In the study, 164 TCR beta chains were listed as associated with cytomegalovirus. In an earlier analysis of 587 of the donors, most TCR beta V segments appeared in productive rearrangements about 87% or about 30% of the time, broadly matching IMGT annotations. In a later genetic analysis, a missense DCLRE1C variant was associated with V-gene and J-gene trimming of TCR beta chains, and the association was replicated in an independent cohort. A later analysis reported that several top co-occurrence clusters appeared linked to parvovirus B19, influenza, CMV and Epstein-Barr virus. Because HLA typing was unavailable for some donors at each locus, only the typed subset was used in association tests. In a later analysis, most CMV-associated TCR beta chains were found to appear HLA-restricted, with HLA associations seemingly driven largely by CMV exposure. Most TCR sequences were observed very rarely across donors, whereas some public TCRs were present in many individuals. Sequencing depth was assumed to be roughly uniform across donors in the presence/absence analyses, though that assumption may not hold. Linkage disequilibrium might explain the correlated functional status among segregating V segments, but an unknown experimental factor could not be excluded. In a later analysis, TCR association rates were found to vary across HLA loci, with the most associated TCRs seen for DRB1 alleles and the fewest for HLA-C alleles. Because counts were too low, under 20 rarely observed V segments, including chromosome 9 orphons, were left out of the earlier analysis of some 640 of the donors. The authors suggested that the approach could potentially be generalized to other disease states and immunological phenotypes. According to a later genetic analysis, donors in an Asian-associated ancestry cluster had fewer N-insertions in productive TCRs than the approximately 630-donor mean. When HLA alleles, especially DR and DQ, strongly co-occurred, TCR associations were difficult to assign to individual alleles. A group of highly shared sequence variants was considered likely to be a technical artifact of the sequencing pipeline. A further reported finding was that TCR beta sequences accurately predicted the HLA-A and HLA-B alleles for most subjects in the first cohort. Immune exposure information for the cohort was limited to CMV serostatus. Because the 87-base-pair reads could not distinguish some IMGT-functional V segments, including TRBV6-2 and TRBV6-3, those segments were excluded. This cohort had only TCR beta chains sequenced, and the lack of alpha or paired-chain data limited which features could be detected. The classifier was reported to diagnose cytomegalovirus status with high specificity and sensitivity in both the original cohort and the validation cohort. Specific HLA alleles were associated with over 15,000 TCR beta sequences at a false discovery rate of 0.05 in a later analysis. In a later analysis, HLA-associated TCR beta chains showed more clonal expansion and lower generation probabilities than non-associated chains that were equally common.

As regards this clone: Its antigen has not been determined. The sample holds no much larger clone one base away, and base qualities are not on file.

Sequencing was carried out using PBMCs. The sequence links TRBV18 to TRBJ1-2, and 9 junction bases match TRBD1. The clonotype originates from a woman aged 55-70 years in good health and CMV-seropositive. The CDR3 here reads CASSPPGQGFYGYTF. In nucleotide form, the sequence is TGTGCCAGCTCACCACCGGGACAGGGTTTTTATGGCTACACCTTC.